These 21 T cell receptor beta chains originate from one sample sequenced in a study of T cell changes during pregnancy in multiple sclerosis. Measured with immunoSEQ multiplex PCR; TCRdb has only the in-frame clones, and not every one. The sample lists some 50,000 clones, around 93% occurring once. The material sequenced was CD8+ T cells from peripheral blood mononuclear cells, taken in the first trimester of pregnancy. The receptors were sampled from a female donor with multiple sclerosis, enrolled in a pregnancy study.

Written as DNA, the CDR3 is TGTGCCAGCAGCTTTCTCTATGGCTACACCTTC. This codes for CASSFLYGYTF. The rearrangement links TRBV7-2 to TRBJ1-2; D unclear. Deletions cut 3 bases from V and 4 bases from J, with 3 bases between. Germline values: CDR1 SGHTA, CDR2 FQGNSA. The CDR3 totals 11 residues.

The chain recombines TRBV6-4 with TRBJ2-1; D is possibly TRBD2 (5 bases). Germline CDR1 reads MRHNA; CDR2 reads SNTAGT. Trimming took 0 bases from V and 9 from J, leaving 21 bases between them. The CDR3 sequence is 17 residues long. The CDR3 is CASSDSGSGMGTTEQFF. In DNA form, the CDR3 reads TGTGCCAGCAGTGACTCGGGTTCGGGGATGGGAACCACTGAGCAGTTCTTC.

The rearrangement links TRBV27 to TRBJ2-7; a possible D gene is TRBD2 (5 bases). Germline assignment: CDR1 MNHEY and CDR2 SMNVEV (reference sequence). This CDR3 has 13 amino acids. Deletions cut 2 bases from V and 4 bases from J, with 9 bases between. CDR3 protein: CASSLRTGYEQYF. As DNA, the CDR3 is TGTGCCAGCAGTTTACGGACTGGGTACGAGCAGTACTTC.

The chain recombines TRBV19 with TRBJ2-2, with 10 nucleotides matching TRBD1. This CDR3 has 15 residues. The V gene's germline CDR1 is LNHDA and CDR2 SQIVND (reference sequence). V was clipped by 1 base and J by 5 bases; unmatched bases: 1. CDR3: CASSIGQGATGELFF. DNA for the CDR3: TGTGCCAGTAGTATAGGACAGGGGGCTACCGGGGAGCTGTTTTTT. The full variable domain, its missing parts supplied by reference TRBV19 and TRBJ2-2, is DGGITQSPKYLFRKEGQNVTLSCEQNLNHDAMYWYRQDPGQGLRLIYYSQIVNDFQKGDIAEGYSVSREKKESFPLTVTSAQKNPTAFYLCASSIGQGATGELFFGEGSRLTVL.

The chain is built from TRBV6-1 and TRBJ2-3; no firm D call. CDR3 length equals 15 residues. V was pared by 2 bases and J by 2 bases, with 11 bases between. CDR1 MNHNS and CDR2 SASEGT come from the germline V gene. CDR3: CASSEFISDTDTQYF. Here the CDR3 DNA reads TGTGCCAGCAGTGAATTCATCAGTGACACAGATACGCAGTATTTT.

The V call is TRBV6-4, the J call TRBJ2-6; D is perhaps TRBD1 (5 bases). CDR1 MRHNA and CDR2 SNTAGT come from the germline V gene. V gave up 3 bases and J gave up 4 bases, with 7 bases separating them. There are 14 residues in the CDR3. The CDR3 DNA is TGTGCCAGCAGTGAAAGACAGGGGGCCAACGTCCTGACTTTC. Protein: CASSERQGANVLTF.

Here the CDR3 DNA reads TGTGCCGGATACCAGCGGGATGAAAAACTGTTTTTT. Its translation: CAGYQRDEKLFF. The chain uses TRBV19 and TRBJ1-4; D uncertain. V was clipped by 11 bases and J by 6 bases, with 13 bases between them. The CDR3 length is 12 residues. The germline V gene encodes CDR1 LNHDA and CDR2 SQIVND (reference sequence). Full variable domain (outside the CDR3, taken from reference TRBV19 and TRBJ1-4): DGGITQSPKYLFRKEGQNVTLSCEQNLNHDAMYWYRQDPGQGLRLIYYSQIVNDFQKGDIAEGYSVSREKKESFPLTVTSAQKNPTAFYLCAGYQRDEKLFFGSGTQLSVL.

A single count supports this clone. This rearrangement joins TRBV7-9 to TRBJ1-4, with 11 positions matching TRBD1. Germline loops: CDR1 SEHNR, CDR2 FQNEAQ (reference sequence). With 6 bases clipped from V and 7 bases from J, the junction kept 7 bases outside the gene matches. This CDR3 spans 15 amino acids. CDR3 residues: CASSTGQGAVEKLFF. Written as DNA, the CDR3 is TGTGCCAGCAGTACAGGACAGGGGGCAGTTGAAAAACTGTTTTTT.

The CDR3 DNA sequence: TGCGCCAGCAGCCAATATCCAGTGGAGAACTTCTACGAGCAGTACTTC. Protein sequence: CASSQYPVENFYEQYF. This rearrangement joins TRBV4-1 to TRBJ2-7; D remains unclear. The CDR3 spans 16 residues. V gave up 2 bases and J gave up 3 bases, with 17 bases separating them. Germline-derived CDR1 and CDR2 are MGHRA and YSYEKL.

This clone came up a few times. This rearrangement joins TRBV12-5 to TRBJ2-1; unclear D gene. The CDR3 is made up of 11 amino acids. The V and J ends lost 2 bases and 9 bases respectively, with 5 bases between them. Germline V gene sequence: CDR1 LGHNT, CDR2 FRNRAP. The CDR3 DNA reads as TGTGCTAGTGGTTTGTCCAGTGAGCAGTTCTTC. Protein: CASGLSSEQFF.

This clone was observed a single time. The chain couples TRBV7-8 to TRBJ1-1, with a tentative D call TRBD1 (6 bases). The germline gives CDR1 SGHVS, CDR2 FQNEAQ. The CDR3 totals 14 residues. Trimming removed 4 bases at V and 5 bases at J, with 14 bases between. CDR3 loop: CASSYTTGSTEAFF. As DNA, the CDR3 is TGTGCCAGCAGCTATACCACAGGGAGTACTGAAGCTTTCTTT.

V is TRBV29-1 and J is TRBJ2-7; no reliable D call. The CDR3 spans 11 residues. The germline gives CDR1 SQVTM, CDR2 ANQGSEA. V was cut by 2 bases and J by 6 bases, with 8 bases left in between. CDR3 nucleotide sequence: TGCAGCGTTGAATCAATCGGCGAGCAGTACTTC. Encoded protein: CSVESIGEQYF.

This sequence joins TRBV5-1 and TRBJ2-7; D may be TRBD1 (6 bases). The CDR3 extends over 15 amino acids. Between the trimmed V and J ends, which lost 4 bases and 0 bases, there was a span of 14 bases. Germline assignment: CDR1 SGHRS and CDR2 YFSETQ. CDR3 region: CASSLPGQSSYEQYF. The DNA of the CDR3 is TGCGCCAGCAGCCTACCCGGACAGAGCTCCTACGAGCAGTACTTC.

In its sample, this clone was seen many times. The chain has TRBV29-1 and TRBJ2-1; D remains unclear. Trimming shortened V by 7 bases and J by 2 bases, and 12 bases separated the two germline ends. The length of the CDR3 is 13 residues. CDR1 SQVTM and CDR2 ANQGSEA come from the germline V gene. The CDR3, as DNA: TGCAGCGCTGACTCTTATACCTACAATGAGCAGTTCTTC. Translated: CSADSYTYNEQFF.

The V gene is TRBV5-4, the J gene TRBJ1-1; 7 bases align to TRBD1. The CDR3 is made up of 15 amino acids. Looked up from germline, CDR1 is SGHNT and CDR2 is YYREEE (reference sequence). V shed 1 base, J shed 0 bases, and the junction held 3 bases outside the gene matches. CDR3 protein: CASSLTGQLNTEAFF. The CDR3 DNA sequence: TGTGCCAGCAGCTTGACGGGACAGCTGAACACTGAAGCTTTCTTT.

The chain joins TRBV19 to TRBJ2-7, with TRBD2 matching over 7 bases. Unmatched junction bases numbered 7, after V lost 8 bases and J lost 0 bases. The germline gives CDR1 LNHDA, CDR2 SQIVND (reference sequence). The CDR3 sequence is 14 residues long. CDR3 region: CASAWGGSSYEQYF. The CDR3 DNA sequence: TGTGCCAGTGCCTGGGGCGGGAGCTCCTACGAGCAGTACTTC. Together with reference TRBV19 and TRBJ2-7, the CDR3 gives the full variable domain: DGGITQSPKYLFRKEGQNVTLSCEQNLNHDAMYWYRQDPGQGLRLIYYSQIVNDFQKGDIAEGYSVSREKKESFPLTVTSAQKNPTAFYLCASAWGGSSYEQYFGPGTRLTVT.

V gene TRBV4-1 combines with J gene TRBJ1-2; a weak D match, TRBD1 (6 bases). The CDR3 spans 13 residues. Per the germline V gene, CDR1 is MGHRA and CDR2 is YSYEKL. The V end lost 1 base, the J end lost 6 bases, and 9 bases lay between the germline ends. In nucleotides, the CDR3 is TGCGCCAGCAGCCAAGGGGGGCGGGATGGCTACACCTTC. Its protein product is CASSQGGRDGYTF.

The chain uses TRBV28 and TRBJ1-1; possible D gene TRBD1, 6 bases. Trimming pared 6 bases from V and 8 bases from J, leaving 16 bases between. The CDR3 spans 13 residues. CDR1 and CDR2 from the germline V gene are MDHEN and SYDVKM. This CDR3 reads CASSRDIRPEAFF. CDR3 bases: TGTGCCAGCAGCCGGGACATCAGACCAGAAGCTTTCTTT.

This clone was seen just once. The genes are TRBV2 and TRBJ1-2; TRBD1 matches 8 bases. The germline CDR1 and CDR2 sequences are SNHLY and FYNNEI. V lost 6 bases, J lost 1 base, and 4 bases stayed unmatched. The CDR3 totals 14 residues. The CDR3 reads CASRLQGVNYGYTF. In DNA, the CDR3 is TGTGCCAGCAGACTACAGGGGGTTAACTATGGCTACACCTTC.

CDR3 region: CASSIGGLANYGYTF. Here the CDR3 DNA reads TGTGCCAGTAGTATCGGGGGTCTAGCTAACTATGGCTACACCTTC. The J gene is TRBJ1-2, the V gene TRBV19, with D perhaps matching TRBD1 (5 bases). Germline V gene lookup returns CDR1 LNHDA and CDR2 SQIVND (reference sequence). Between the trimmed V and J ends, which lost 3 bases and 0 bases, there was a span of 11 bases. The CDR3 covers 15 residues.

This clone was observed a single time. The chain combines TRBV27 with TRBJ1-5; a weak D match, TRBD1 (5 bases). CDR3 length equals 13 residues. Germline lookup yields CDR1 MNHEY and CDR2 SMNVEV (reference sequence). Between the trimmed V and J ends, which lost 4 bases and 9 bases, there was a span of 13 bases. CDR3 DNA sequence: TGTGCCAGCAGTTCGAACTCCAGGGCGCCCCAGCATTTT. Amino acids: CASSSNSRAPQHF.